Each of the 5 T cell receptor beta chains below was sequenced from the same sample in a study of shared T cell receptors in the human thymus. Measured with immunoSEQ multiplex PCR; TCRdb has only the in-frame clones, and not every one. The sample includes hundreds of thousands of clones, around nine tenths of them seen just once. These data were also filed under a second study, of human thymus T cells.

Sequencing was performed on thymocytes. The receptors were gathered from a boy younger than two with a congenital heart defect.

V usage is TRBV6-5 and J usage is TRBJ2-1; maybe TRBD2 (5 bases). V was pared by 2 bases and J by 2 bases, with 7 bases between. The germline V gene has CDR1 MNHEY and CDR2 SVGAGI. This CDR3 has 14 amino acids. The CDR3: CASSYRGAYNEQFF. DNA of the CDR3: TGTGCCAGCAGTTACCGGGGAGCCTACAATGAGCAGTTCTTC.

The chain carries TRBV11-2 and TRBJ1-2; D remains ambiguous. V was pared by 4 bases and J by 8 bases, with 8 bases between. Germline values: CDR1 SGHAT, CDR2 FQNNGV. CDR3 length: 11 amino acids. The DNA for the CDR3 is TGTGCCAGCAGCTCGACTGTAGGCTACACCTTC. Translated, it gives CASSSTVGYTF. Full variable domain (outside the CDR3, taken from reference TRBV11-2 and TRBJ1-2): EAGVAQSPRYKIIEKRQSVAFWCNPISGHATLYWYQQILGQGPKLLIQFQNNGVVDDSQLPKDRFSAERLKGVDSTLKIQPAKLEDSAVYLCASSSTVGYTFGSGTRLTVV.

This sequence joins TRBV7-4 and TRBJ2-5, with a tentative D call TRBD2 (6 bases). V gave up 7 bases and J gave up 0 bases, with 18 bases separating them. Germline CDR1 and CDR2: SGHVT and SQSDAQ. The CDR3 extends over 16 amino acids. Here the CDR3 reads CASTSKEGEDQETQYF. The CDR3 nucleotides are TGTGCCAGCACCTCAAAGGAGGGAGAGGACCAAGAGACCCAGTACTTC.

This CDR3 is CAISESIRGTGELFF. The CDR3 nucleotides are TGTGCCATCAGTGAGTCGATACGGGGCACCGGGGAGCTGTTTTTT. The rearrangement links TRBV10-3 to TRBJ2-2, with D tentatively TRBD2 (5 bases). Trimming took 0 bases from V and 4 from J, leaving 9 bases between them. The CDR3 loop spans 15 amino acids. In germline, CDR1 is ENHRY, CDR2 SYGVKD.

The genes are TRBV12-5 and TRBJ1-2, with D perhaps matching TRBD1 (6 bases). This CDR3 is built from 18 residues. V was pared by 0 bases and J by 4 bases, with 21 bases between. Germline V gene data show CDR1 as LGHNT and CDR2 as FRNRAP. Here the CDR3 reads CASGLVGTKWTEGYGYTF. CDR3 nucleotides: TGTGCTAGTGGTTTGGTAGGTACGAAATGGACAGAAGGCTATGGCTACACCTTC.